Following are 23 T cell receptor beta chains from one sample sequenced in a study of control samples from healthy donors and cancer patients. This table comes from immunoSEQ multiplex PCR, and its TCRdb copy is limited to in-frame clones, with some not included. The sample consists of approximately 190,000 clones, around 90% of them appearing once. Sequenced input: blood. Every receptor here comes from a man aged 25 to 45 in good health.

The V call is TRBV25-1, the J call TRBJ1-5, with a weak D call TRBD1 (5 bases). The CDR3 spans 16 residues. Germline V CDR1 and CDR2: MGHDK, SYGVNS. Deletions cut 5 bases from V and 1 base from J, with 15 bases between. CDR3 bases: TGTGCCAGCAGTCTCCAGGACACGCTGAGCAATCAGCCCCAGCATTTT. This codes for CASSLQDTLSNQPQHF.

The chain combines TRBV2 with TRBJ1-2, with 7 bases identical to TRBD1. The CDR3 consists of 14 residues. J lost 4 bases, V lost 0 bases, and 2 bases had no gene match. CDR1 is SNHLY and CDR2 is FYNNEI in the germline V gene. The DNA for the CDR3 is TGTGCCAGCAGTGAAGCAACAGGGGCCTATGGCTACACCTTC. Amino acids: CASSEATGAYGYTF.

The chain has TRBV5-1 and TRBJ2-7; TRBD2 aligns across 10 bases. Trimming took 5 bases from V and 0 from J; bases not matched to a gene: 2. Germline lookup yields CDR1 SGHRS and CDR2 YFSETQ. CDR3 length: 14 amino acids. For the CDR3, the DNA is TGCGCCAGCAGTTTAGCGGGGGGCTCCTACGAGCAGTACTTC. Translation gives CASSLAGGSYEQYF.

The chain is built from TRBV7-9 and TRBJ1-3; D unclear. The germline CDR1 and CDR2 sequences are SEHNR and FQNEAQ (reference sequence). V was clipped by 11 bases and J by 0 bases, with 11 bases between them. This CDR3 region has 13 residues. The CDR3 region is CAVGNHSGNTIYF. The CDR3 DNA sequence: TGTGCCGTCGGAAATCACTCTGGAAACACCATATATTTT.

There are a few counts of this clone. The rearrangement links TRBV24-1 to TRBJ1-2; D call uncertain. The germline CDR1 and CDR2 sequences are KGHDR and SFDVKD. V dropped 11 bases and J dropped 5 bases, with 26 bases sitting between them. This CDR3 region has 16 residues. The CDR3 loop is CASVPRLAKTWYGYTF. As DNA, the CDR3 is TGTGCCAGTGTCCCCAGGTTAGCCAAAACCTGGTATGGCTACACCTTC.

This clone was recorded only once. This chain joins TRBV5-1 and TRBJ2-2; tentatively, D is TRBD1 (6 bases). Trimming took off 4 bases at V and 7 bases at J, with 17 bases between the two ends. The CDR3 spans 15 residues. Germline assignment: CDR1 SGHRS and CDR2 YFSETQ. CDR3 in amino acids: CASSRTEIKGGELFF. The CDR3 nucleotides are TGCGCCAGCAGCCGGACAGAGATCAAGGGCGGGGAGCTGTTTTTT.

The chain has TRBV7-9 and TRBJ2-2; D possibly corresponds to TRBD1 (6 bases). V lost 5 bases, J lost 6 bases, and 16 bases lay in between. CDR1 and CDR2 (germline): SEHNR, FQNEAQ (reference sequence). The CDR3 is 15 residues long. The CDR3 bases are TGTGCCAGCAGCCGAATACAGGGTCGGGCCGGGGAGCTGTTTTTT. Protein sequence: CASSRIQGRAGELFF. Based on the CDR3 plus reference TRBV7-9 and TRBJ2-2, the full variable domain is DTGVSQNPRHKITKRGQNVTFRCDPISEHNRLYWYRQTLGQGPEFLTYFQNEAQLEKSRLLSDRFSAERPKGSFSTLEIQRTEQGDSAMYLCASSRIQGRAGELFFGEGSRLTVL.

CDR3 in DNA: TGTGCCAGCAGCCAAGATTGGGGCAATCAGCCCCAGCATTTT. Its translation is CASSQDWGNQPQHF. The V call is TRBV3-1 (or the pseudogene TRBV3-2), the J call TRBJ1-5, with D uncertain. The CDR3 sequence is 14 residues long. CDR1 and CDR2 from the germline V gene are LGHDT and YNNKEL (reference sequence). Trimming removed 0 bases from V and 2 bases from J, with 5 bases in between.

CDR3 coding DNA: TGTGCCAGTAGTATAGATCGGCTTATAACGGAGAATGAGCAGTTCTTC. Residues: CASSIDRLITENEQFF. The V gene is TRBV19, the J gene TRBJ2-1; no definite D call. With 0 bases removed from V and 7 bases from J, the gap between germline ends came to 16 bases. The CDR3 has 16 amino acids. Germline V gives CDR1 LNHDA, CDR2 SQIVND (reference sequence).

For the CDR3, the DNA is TGTGCCAGCAGTTTAAGGGGGACTAGCGGGGTTTATACGCAGTATTTT. Translated, it gives CASSLRGTSGVYTQYF. This chain uses TRBV28 with TRBJ2-3, with 13 bases lining up with TRBD2. V was clipped by 2 bases and J by 7 bases; unmatched bases: 6. The CDR3 covers 16 residues. Looked up from germline, CDR1 is MDHEN and CDR2 is SYDVKM.

The table lists this clone with a few counts. V gene TRBV24-1 combines with J gene TRBJ2-7; 7 nucleotides align to TRBD1. The CDR3 sequence is 14 residues long. J gave up 5 bases and V 4 bases, and 7 bases lay outside the gene matches. Per germline, CDR1 KGHDR and CDR2 SFDVKD. The CDR3 nucleotides are TGTGCCACCAGTGAGGGAACAGGGGAGCACGAGCAGTACTTC. It codes for CATSEGTGEHEQYF.

The rearrangement uses TRBV13 and TRBJ2-1; 11 positions agree with TRBD2. Germline-derived CDR1 and CDR2 are PRHDT and FYEKMQ (reference sequence). The CDR3 has 17 amino acids. The ends lost 0 bases at V and 8 bases at J; junction bases unmatched: 9. DNA of the CDR3: TGTGCCAGCAGCTTAGGCCTCCTAGCGGGGGGCCTGGATGAGCAGTTCTTC. It yields the protein CASSLGLLAGGLDEQFF.

CDR3 loop: CASSVRATGFGINYEQYF. DNA for the CDR3: TGTGCCAGCAGCGTACGCGCCACAGGGTTTGGTATCAACTACGAGCAGTACTTC. The J gene is TRBJ2-7, the V gene TRBV9; weak D call: TRBD1 (6 bases). CDR1 and CDR2 (germline): SGDLS, YYNGEE. Trimming removed 1 base at V and 3 bases at J, with 23 bases between. The CDR3 totals 18 residues.

This chain uses TRBV7-9 with TRBJ1-2; D is possibly TRBD1 (6 bases). Germline lookup yields CDR1 SEHNR and CDR2 FQNEAQ (reference sequence). Trimming took off 1 base at V and 4 bases at J, with 13 bases between the two ends. This CDR3 has 15 amino acids. The CDR3 coding sequence is TGTGCCAGCAGCTTAGAGGTTACAGGGCCCTATGGCTACACCTTC. Translated, it gives CASSLEVTGPYGYTF.

The chain employs TRBV5-1 and TRBJ2-1; tentatively, D is TRBD2 (5 bases). Trimming removed 0 bases at V and 4 bases at J, with 14 bases between. The CDR3 is 16 amino acids. Germline CDR1 is SGHRS and CDR2 is YFSETQ. The CDR3 loop is CASSLGTGTLYNEQFF. CDR3 nucleotide sequence: TGCGCCAGCAGCTTGGGGACGGGAACTTTATACAATGAGCAGTTCTTC.

The chain recombines TRBV14 with TRBJ2-1; D not certain. Germline V gene data show CDR1 as SGHDN and CDR2 as FVKESK. The V end was cut by 2 bases, the J end by 0 bases, with 14 bases between. The CDR3 totals 17 residues. The DNA of the CDR3 is TGTGCCAGCAGCCAAAAAGGATTAACCTCCTCCTACAATGAGCAGTTCTTC. Encoded protein: CASSQKGLTSSYNEQFF.

The rearrangement joins TRBV11-3 to TRBJ2-1; TRBD2 matches at 10 bases. The trim removed 5 bases at V and 8 bases at J, leaving 12 bases unmatched. The CDR3 totals 16 residues. Germline-derived CDR1 and CDR2 are SGHNT and YENEEA. CDR3 in amino acids: CASSPGRSGGADEQFF. The DNA for the CDR3 is TGTGCCAGCAGCCCAGGAAGGAGCGGGGGGGCAGATGAGCAGTTCTTC.

The chain joins TRBV6-5 to TRBJ1-3; D is unclear. The V gene's germline CDR1 is MNHEY and CDR2 SVGAGI. The CDR3 contains 13 residues. V was pared by 7 bases and J by 0 bases, with 7 bases between. The CDR3 spells CASNLSSGNTIYF. The DNA for the CDR3 is TGTGCCAGCAACTTGAGCTCTGGAAACACCATATATTTT.

For the CDR3, the DNA is TGTGCCAGCAGAACCGGGACAGGGGTTAACTATGGCTACACCTTC. It encodes CASRTGTGVNYGYTF. The rearrangement uses TRBV27 and TRBJ1-2; the match to TRBD1 covers 10 bases. The CDR3 length is 15 residues. CDR1 is MNHEY and CDR2 is SMNVEV in the germline V gene (reference sequence). J was trimmed by 1 base and V by 6 bases; bases with no gene match: 5.

The gene calls are TRBV7-2 and TRBJ1-5; tentative D call: TRBD1 (6 bases). The germline V gene encodes CDR1 SGHTA and CDR2 FQGNSA. The CDR3 contains 13 residues. Trimming shortened V by 2 bases and J by 9 bases, and 11 bases separated the two germline ends. The CDR3 loop is CASSLRGHGPQHF. As DNA, the CDR3 is TGTGCCAGCAGCTTAAGGGGACACGGGCCCCAGCATTTT.

The chain couples TRBV6-6 to TRBJ2-3; TRBD2 matches 10 bases. The CDR3 loop spans 17 amino acids. The germline V gene encodes CDR1 MNHNY and CDR2 SVGAGI (reference sequence). V dropped 5 bases and J dropped 4; count of bases not matched to a gene: 12. CDR3 nucleotide sequence: TGTGCCAGCAGTCCACTCGGTGTAGCGGGGGGTCCAGATACGCAGTATTTT. Amino acid sequence: CASSPLGVAGGPDTQYF.

The rearrangement uses TRBV5-1 and TRBJ2-3; 9 bases fit TRBD1. The J segment lost 3 bases and the V segment lost 9 bases, leaving 5 bases of the junction unmatched. The CDR3 sequence is 13 residues long. CDR1 is SGHRS, CDR2 YFSETQ, per germline. CDR3 residues: CATRDRVTDTQYF. CDR3 DNA: TGCGCCACACGGGACAGGGTAACAGATACGCAGTATTTT.

This rearrangement joins TRBV3-1 (or the pseudogene TRBV3-2) to TRBJ2-5; D ambiguous. Germline CDR1 reads LGHDT; CDR2 reads YNNKEL (reference sequence). Trimming left V 4 bases short and J 0 bases short, with 6 bases between. This CDR3 is built from 13 residues. The CDR3 DNA sequence: TGTGCCAGCAGCCGAGGCTACCAAGAGACCCAGTACTTC. Encoded protein: CASSRGYQETQYF.